This T cell receptor beta chain was sequenced in a study of T cell repertoires in cytomegalovirus infection (dated by TCRdb to about 2019). Regarding the study in general: Alongside well-studied HLA-B-restricted epitopes, the peptide stimulations were aimed at recently identified HLA-C-restricted CMV epitopes, whose presentation resists viral immunomodulation. Donor HLA type was relevant to the analysis, as public TCR beta signatures indicated carriage of CMV infection together with the matching HLA type.

Per the publication, the treatment or condition label means: in vitro stimulation with specific CMV peptide epitopes to enrich CMV-specific T cells. Findings and caveats that apply to the study as a whole: In both this cohort and an independent cohort of several hundred donors, the cumulative frequency of public TCR beta family members distinguished carriers of CMV infection plus the relevant HLA type. The ex vivo response was dominated by HLA-C-restricted CMV-specific TCR beta clonotypes, which also provided the single most frequent clonotype in two of eight donors.

Only a few counts were recorded for this clonotype. What this receptor recognizes is not known. There are no base qualities to consult, and no much larger clone falls within one base. The trim is 0 bases for V and 7 bases for J, with a gap of 16 bases between the germline ends. As encoded in the germline V gene (reference sequence), CDR1 is MNHEY while CDR2 is SMNVEV. The CDR3 holds 15 amino acids from the cysteine to the phenylalanine. Of all the DNA, just the CDR3 is kept, 45 bases in frame from base 1. Sequenced using an Illumina HiSeq 1500. Clones were called with MiXCR by TCRdb after fastp trimmed the public reads at Q25, and only in-frame beta chains were retained. One record per CDR3 amino acid sequence lists the most common genes and DNA. A total of 550,000 to 700,000 distinct CDR3 sequences appear in this sample, just under 40% of them only once. Jointly, the top ten make up roughly 50% of the sample.

Recombination connected TRBV27 to TRBJ2-7; the D gene is perhaps TRBD1, from 6 matching bases. The source was cultured PBMCs, collected from culture after CMV antigen stimulation. The receptor was derived from a human donor in good health (CMV status not recorded). Some clones in this sample may be carry-over from other donors' samples. The sequence in DNA is TGTGCCAGCAGTTTATCCCGACAGGCAGGGTTTGAGCAGTACTTC. This gives the protein CASSLSRQAGFEQYF.